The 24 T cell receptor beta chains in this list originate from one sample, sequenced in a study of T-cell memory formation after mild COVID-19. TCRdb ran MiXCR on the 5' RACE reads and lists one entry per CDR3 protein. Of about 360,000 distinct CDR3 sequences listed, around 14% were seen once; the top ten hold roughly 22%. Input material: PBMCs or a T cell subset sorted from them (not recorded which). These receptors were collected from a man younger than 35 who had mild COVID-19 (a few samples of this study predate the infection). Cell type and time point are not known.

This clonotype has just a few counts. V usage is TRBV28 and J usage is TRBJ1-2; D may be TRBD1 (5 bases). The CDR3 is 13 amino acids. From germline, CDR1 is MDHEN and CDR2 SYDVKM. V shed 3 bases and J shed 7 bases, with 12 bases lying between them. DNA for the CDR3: TGTGCCAGCAGTTTTTTGGGGCCCGGTGGCTACACCTTC. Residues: CASSFLGPGGYTF.

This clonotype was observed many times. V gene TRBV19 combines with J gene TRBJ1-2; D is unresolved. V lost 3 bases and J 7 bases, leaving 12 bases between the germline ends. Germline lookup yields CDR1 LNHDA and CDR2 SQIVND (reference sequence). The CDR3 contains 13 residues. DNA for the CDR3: TGTGCCAGTAGTATGACCGGGAATTCTGGCTACACCTTC. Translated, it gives CASSMTGNSGYTF.

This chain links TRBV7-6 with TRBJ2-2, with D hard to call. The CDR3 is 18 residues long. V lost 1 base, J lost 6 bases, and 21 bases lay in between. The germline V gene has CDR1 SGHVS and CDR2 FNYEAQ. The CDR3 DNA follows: TGTGCCAGCAGCTTAGGTGGCAGTGACCGGTTCGGCTCCGGGGAGCTGTTTTTT. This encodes CASSLGGSDRFGSGELFF. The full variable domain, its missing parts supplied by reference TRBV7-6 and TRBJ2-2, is GAGVSQSPRYKVTKRGQDVALRCDPISGHVSLYWYRQALGQGPEFLTYFNYEAQQDKSGLPNDRFSAERPEGSISTLTIQRTEQRDSAMYRCASSLGGSDRFGSGELFFGEGSRLTVL.

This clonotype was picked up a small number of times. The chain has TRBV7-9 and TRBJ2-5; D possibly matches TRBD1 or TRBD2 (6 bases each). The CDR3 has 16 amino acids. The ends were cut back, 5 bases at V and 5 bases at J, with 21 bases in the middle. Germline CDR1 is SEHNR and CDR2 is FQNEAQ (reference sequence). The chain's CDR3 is CASSRLGVGGLETQYF. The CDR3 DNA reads TGTGCCAGCAGCCGACTCGGGGTAGGGGGGCTCGAGACCCAGTACTTC.

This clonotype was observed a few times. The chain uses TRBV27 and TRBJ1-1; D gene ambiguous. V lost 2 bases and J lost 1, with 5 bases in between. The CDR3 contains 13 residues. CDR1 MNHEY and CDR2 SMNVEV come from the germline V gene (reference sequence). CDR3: CASSLMANTEAFF. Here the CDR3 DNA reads TGTGCCAGCAGTTTAATGGCGAACACTGAAGCTTTCTTT.

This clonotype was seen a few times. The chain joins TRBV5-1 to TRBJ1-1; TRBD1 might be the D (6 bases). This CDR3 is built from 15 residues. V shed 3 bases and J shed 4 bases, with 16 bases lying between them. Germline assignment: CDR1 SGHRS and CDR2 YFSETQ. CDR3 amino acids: CASSYMTGAFTEAFF. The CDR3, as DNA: TGCGCCAGCAGCTATATGACGGGGGCGTTCACTGAAGCTTTCTTT.

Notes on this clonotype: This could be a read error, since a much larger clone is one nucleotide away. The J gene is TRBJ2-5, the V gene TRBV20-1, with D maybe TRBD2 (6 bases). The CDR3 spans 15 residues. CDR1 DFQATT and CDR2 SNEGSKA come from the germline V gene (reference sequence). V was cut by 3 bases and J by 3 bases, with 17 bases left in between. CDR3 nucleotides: TGCAGTGCTAGCGGACTAACGGGAGAAGAAGAGACCCAGTACTTC. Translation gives CSASGLTGEEETQYF.

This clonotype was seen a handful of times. CDR3 nucleotides: TGTGCCAGCAGGTTCAGGGTTTATCAGCCCCAGCATTTT. It codes for CASRFRVYQPQHF. This rearrangement joins TRBV12-3 or TRBV12-4 to TRBJ1-5, with a possible D match to TRBD1 (5 bases). V shed 6 bases and J shed 5 bases, with 11 bases lying between them. There are 13 residues in the CDR3.

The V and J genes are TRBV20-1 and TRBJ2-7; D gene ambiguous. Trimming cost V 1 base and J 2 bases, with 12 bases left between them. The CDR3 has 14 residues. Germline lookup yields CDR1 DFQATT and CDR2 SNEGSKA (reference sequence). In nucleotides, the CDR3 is TGCAGTGCTAGAGTGGCCAGTTCTACCTACGAGCAGTACGTC. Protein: CSARVASSTYEQYV.

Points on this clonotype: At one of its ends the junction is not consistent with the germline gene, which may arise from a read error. As DNA, the CDR3 is TGTGCCGGCAGCGTAGAGGGCAGGGACACAGATACGCAGTATTTT. As protein: CAGSVEGRDTDTQYF. The gene calls are TRBV9 and TRBJ2-3; either TRBD1 or TRBD2 may fit D (5 bases each). CDR1 and CDR2 from the germline V gene are SGDLS and YYNGEE. The CDR3 is 15 amino acids.

The CDR3 sequence: CSARDTGFYEQYF. In nucleotides, the CDR3 is TGCAGTGCTAGAGACACAGGATTCTACGAGCAGTACTTC. V gene TRBV20-1 combines with J gene TRBJ2-7; possible D gene TRBD1, 5 bases. This CDR3 is built from 13 residues. Trimming took off 0 bases at V and 3 bases at J, with 9 bases between the two ends. The V gene's germline CDR1 is DFQATT and CDR2 SNEGSKA (reference sequence).

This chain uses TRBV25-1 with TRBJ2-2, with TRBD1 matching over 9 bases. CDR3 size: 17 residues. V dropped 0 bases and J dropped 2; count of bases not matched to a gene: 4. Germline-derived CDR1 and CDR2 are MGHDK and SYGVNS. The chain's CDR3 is CASSEYGDRDNTGELFF. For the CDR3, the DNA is TGTGCCAGCAGTGAATATGGGGACAGGGACAACACCGGGGAGCTGTTTTTT.

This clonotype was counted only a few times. This CDR3 is CASRHQGATDTQYF. For the CDR3, the DNA is TGTGCCAGTAGGCACCAGGGGGCCACAGATACGCAGTATTTT. The chain uses TRBV19 and TRBJ2-3, with TRBD1 matching over 8 bases. V lost 6 bases and J lost 2; bases outside the gene matches: 4. The germline gives CDR1 LNHDA, CDR2 SQIVND (reference sequence). This CDR3 comprises 14 residues.

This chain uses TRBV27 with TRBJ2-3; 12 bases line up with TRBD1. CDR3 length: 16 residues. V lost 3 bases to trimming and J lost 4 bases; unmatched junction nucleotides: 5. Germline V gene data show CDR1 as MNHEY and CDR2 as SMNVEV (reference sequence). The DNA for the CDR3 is TGTGCCAGCAGTTTTGCCGGGACAGGGGGCGCAGATACGCAGTATTTT. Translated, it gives CASSFAGTGGADTQYF.

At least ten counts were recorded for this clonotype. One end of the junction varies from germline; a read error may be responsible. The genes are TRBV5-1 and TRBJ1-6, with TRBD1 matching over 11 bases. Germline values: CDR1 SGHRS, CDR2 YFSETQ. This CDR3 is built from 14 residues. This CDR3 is CASGQGANYSHLHF. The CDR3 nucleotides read TGCGCCAGCGGACAGGGGGCGAATTATTCACACCTCCACTTT.

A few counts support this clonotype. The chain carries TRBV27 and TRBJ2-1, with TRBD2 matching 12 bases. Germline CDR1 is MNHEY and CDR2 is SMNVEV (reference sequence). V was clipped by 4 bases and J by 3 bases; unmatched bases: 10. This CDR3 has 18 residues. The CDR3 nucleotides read TGTGCCAGCAGTTCCACAGGACTAGCGGGGATTTTCTACAATGAGCAGTTCTTC. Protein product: CASSSTGLAGIFYNEQFF.

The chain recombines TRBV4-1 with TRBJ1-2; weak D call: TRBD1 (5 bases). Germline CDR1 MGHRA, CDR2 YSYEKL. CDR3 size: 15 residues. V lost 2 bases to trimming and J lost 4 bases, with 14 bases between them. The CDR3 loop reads CASSQWAGRGYGYTF. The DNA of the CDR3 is TGCGCCAGCAGCCAATGGGCAGGGAGGGGCTATGGCTACACCTTC.

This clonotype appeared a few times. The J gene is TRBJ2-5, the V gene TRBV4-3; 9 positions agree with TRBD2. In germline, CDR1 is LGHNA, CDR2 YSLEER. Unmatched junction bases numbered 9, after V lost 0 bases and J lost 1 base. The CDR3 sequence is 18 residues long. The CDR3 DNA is TGCGCCAGCAGCCAAGATTCCTGGCGGGGGGGGATCCAAGAGACCCAGTACTTC. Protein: CASSQDSWRGGIQETQYF.

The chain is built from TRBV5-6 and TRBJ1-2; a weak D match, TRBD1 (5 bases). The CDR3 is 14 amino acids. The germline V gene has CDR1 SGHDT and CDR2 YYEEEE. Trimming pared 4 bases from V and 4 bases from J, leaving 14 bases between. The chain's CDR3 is CASSPGGYVYGYTF. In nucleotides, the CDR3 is TGTGCCAGCAGCCCGGGGGGGTATGTCTATGGCTACACCTTC. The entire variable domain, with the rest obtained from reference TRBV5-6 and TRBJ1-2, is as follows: DAGVTQSPTHLIKTRGQQVTLRCSPKSGHDTVSWYQQALGQGPQFIFQYYEEEERQRGNFPDRFSGHQFPNYSSELNVNALLLGDSALYLCASSPGGYVYGYTFGSGTRLTVV.

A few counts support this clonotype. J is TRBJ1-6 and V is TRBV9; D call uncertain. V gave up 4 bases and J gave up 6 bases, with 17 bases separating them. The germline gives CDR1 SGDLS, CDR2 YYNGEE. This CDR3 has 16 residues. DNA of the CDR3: TGTGCCAGCAGCTCCTCCCTGTCCTCTGCTAATTCACCCCTCCACTTT. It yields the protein CASSSSLSSANSPLHF.

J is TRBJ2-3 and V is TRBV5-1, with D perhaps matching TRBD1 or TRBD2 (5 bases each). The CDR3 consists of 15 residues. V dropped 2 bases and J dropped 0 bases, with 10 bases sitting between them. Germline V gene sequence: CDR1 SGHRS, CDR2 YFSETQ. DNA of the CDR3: TGCGCCAGCAGCTTTTGGGACCTAAGCACAGATACGCAGTATTTT. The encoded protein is CASSFWDLSTDTQYF.

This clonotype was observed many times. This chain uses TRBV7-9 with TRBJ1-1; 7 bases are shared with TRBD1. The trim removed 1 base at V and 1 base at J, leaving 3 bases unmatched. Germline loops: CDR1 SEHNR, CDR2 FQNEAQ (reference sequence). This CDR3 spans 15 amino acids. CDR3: CASSLGQGGNTEAFF. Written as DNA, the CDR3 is TGTGCCAGCAGCTTAGGTCAGGGGGGGAACACTGAAGCTTTCTTT. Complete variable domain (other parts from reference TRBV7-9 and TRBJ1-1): DTGVSQNPRHKITKRGQNVTFRCDPISEHNRLYWYRQTLGQGPEFLTYFQNEAQLEKSRLLSDRFSAERPKGSFSTLEIQRTEQGDSAMYLCASSLGQGGNTEAFFGQGTRLTVV.

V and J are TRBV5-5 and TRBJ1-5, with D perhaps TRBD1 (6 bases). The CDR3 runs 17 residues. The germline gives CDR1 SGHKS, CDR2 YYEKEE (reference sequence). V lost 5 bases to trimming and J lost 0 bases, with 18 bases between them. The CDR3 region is CASSRNNRVASNQPQHF. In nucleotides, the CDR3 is TGTGCCAGCAGTCGAAACAACAGGGTCGCTAGCAATCAGCCCCAGCATTTT. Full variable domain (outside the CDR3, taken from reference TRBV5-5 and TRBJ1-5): DAGVTQSPTHLIKTRGQQVTLRCSPISGHKSVSWYQQVLGQGPQFIFQYYEKEERGRGNFPDRFSARQFPNYSSELNVNALLLGDSALYLCASSRNNRVASNQPQHFGDGTRLSIL.

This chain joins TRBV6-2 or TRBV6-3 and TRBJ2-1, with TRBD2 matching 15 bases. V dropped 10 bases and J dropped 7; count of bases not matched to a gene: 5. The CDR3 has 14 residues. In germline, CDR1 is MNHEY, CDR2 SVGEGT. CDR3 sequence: CAIRTSGGGNEQFF. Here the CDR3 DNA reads TGTGCCATCCGGACTAGCGGGGGGGGAAATGAGCAGTTCTTC.